Presented here are 19 T cell receptor beta chains from one specimen sequenced in a study of cytotoxic CD8 clonotypes in ibrutinib-treated CLL. Some clones are missing from TCRdb's copy, which holds only in-frame ones; the method was immunoSEQ multiplex PCR. The sample consists of 330,000 or so clones, approximately 67% of them appearing once. Sequencing used PBMCs, obtained after 36 months of ibrutinib treatment. These TCRs come from a human donor with chronic lymphocytic leukemia.

This clone was found a few times. The chain employs TRBV10-3 and TRBJ2-4; D possibly corresponds to TRBD1 (5 bases). CDR3 size: 14 residues. Germline V gene data show CDR1 as ENHRY and CDR2 as SYGVKD. Trimming cost V 3 bases and J 0 bases, with 6 bases left between them. Here the CDR3 reads CAISDQGAKNIQYF. The CDR3 DNA reads as TGTGCCATCAGTGACCAGGGAGCCAAAAACATTCAGTACTTC.

This chain connects TRBV10-3 to TRBJ1-6; TRBD1 might be the D (5 bases). The CDR3 consists of 15 residues. Looked up from germline, CDR1 is ENHRY and CDR2 is SYGVKD. V dropped 0 bases and J dropped 5 bases, with 8 bases sitting between them. The CDR3 DNA follows: TGTGCCATCAGTGAGTCTGGGGGGAATAATTCACCCCTCCACTTT. It specifies CAISESGGNNSPLHF.

The V and J genes are TRBV6-1 and TRBJ1-6; no clear D. There are 13 residues in the CDR3. Germline V gene lookup returns CDR1 MNHNS and CDR2 SASEGT. V was pared by 7 bases and J by 6 bases, with 10 bases between. The CDR3 spells CASTREFNSPLHF. The CDR3 region has the DNA TGTGCCAGCACCCGGGAGTTTAATTCACCCCTCCACTTT.

The J gene is TRBJ2-7, the V gene TRBV5-1; D possibly corresponds to TRBD1 (6 bases). CDR3 length: 14 amino acids. V gave up 0 bases and J gave up 3 bases, with 10 bases separating them. Germline assignment: CDR1 SGHRS and CDR2 YFSETQ. CDR3: CASSLAMDSYEQYF. The DNA for the CDR3 is TGCGCCAGCAGCTTGGCTATGGACAGCTACGAGCAGTACTTC. Filled out from reference TRBV5-1 and TRBJ2-7, the complete variable domain reads KAGVTQTPRYLIKTRGQQVTLSCSPISGHRSVSWYQQTPGQGLQFLFEYFSETQRNKGNFPGRFSGRQFSNSRSEMNVSTLELGDSALYLCASSLAMDSYEQYFGPGTRLTVT.

This clone was counted once. The rearrangement uses TRBV18 and TRBJ2-1; TRBD1 matches 8 bases. V was pared by 3 bases and J by 4 bases, with 11 bases of the junction left unmatched. Germline CDR1 KGHSH, CDR2 LQKENI. The CDR3 is 17 residues long. CDR3 nucleotides: TGTGCCAGCTCACCCCGGTGGAGTGGACAGGGATACAATGAGCAGTTCTTC. Its translation is CASSPRWSGQGYNEQFF.

A few counts support this clone. The rearrangement joins TRBV27 to TRBJ2-3; TRBD2 matches 8 bases. The CDR3 has 13 residues. After removal of 7 bases from V and 1 base from J, the junction contained 1 base not matched to a gene. Germline CDR1 reads MNHEY; CDR2 reads SMNVEV (reference sequence). The CDR3 DNA sequence: TGTGCCAGCACCGGGAGGGGCACAGATACGCAGTATTTT. Translating gives CASTGRGTDTQYF.

CDR3 coding DNA: TGCGCCAGCAGCTTGGGACAGGGTGGCTCACCCCTCCACTTT. Its translation is CASSLGQGGSPLHF. V and J are TRBV5-1 and TRBJ1-6, with TRBD1 matching over 7 bases. The CDR3 contains 14 residues. Germline V gives CDR1 SGHRS, CDR2 YFSETQ. V was pared by 0 bases and J by 10 bases, with 4 bases of the junction left unmatched.

This clone appeared a single time. J is TRBJ2-5 and V is TRBV2, with TRBD1 matching 9 bases. The CDR3 is made up of 15 amino acids. The junction had 6 bases not matched to a gene; V was cut back by 3 bases and J by 4 bases. Germline V CDR1 and CDR2: SNHLY, FYNNEI. In DNA, the CDR3 is TGTGCCAGCAGTGAGGGAGGGACAGGGATAGAGACCCAGTACTTC. This encodes CASSEGGTGIETQYF.

In this sample, this clone turned up a few times. The chain employs TRBV5-1 and TRBJ1-6; D uncertain. Germline V gives CDR1 SGHRS, CDR2 YFSETQ. The CDR3 covers 16 residues. V lost 3 bases, J lost 7 bases, and 17 bases lay in between. Here the CDR3 reads CASSSLVSGWNSPLHF. For the CDR3, the DNA is TGCGCCAGCAGCTCCCTGGTATCGGGTTGGAATTCACCCCTCCACTTT.

Points on this clone: Distinct nucleotide sequences in the sample also encode this CDR3. The rearrangement links TRBV29-1 to TRBJ2-6, with D hard to call. This CDR3 region has 14 residues. Per germline, CDR1 SQVTM and CDR2 ANQGSEA. The V end lost 0 bases, the J end lost 1 base, and 4 bases lay between the germline ends. The CDR3 DNA reads as TGCAGCGTTGAAGAAGGGTCTGGGGCCAACGTCCTGACTTTC. Translation gives CSVEEGSGANVLTF.

The chain uses TRBV28 and TRBJ1-2; no definite D call. V shed 8 bases and J shed 8 bases, with 18 bases lying between them. The CDR3 is made up of 13 amino acids. The germline CDR1 and CDR2 sequences are MDHEN and SYDVKM. The DNA for the CDR3 is TGTGCCAGCGGCAACATAAGAATGGCCGGCTACACCTTC. Amino acids: CASGNIRMAGYTF.

This clone was detected a few times. The chain links TRBV11-2 to TRBJ1-6, with D hard to call. Trimming removed 0 bases from V and 7 bases from J, with 10 bases in between. The CDR3 consists of 15 residues. Germline V gene data show CDR1 as SGHAT and CDR2 as FQNNGV. The DNA for the CDR3 is TGTGCCAGCAGCTTAGAGCCCAGTCGCAATTCACCCCTCCACTTT. This translates into CASSLEPSRNSPLHF. Filled out from reference TRBV11-2 and TRBJ1-6, the complete variable domain reads EAGVAQSPRYKIIEKRQSVAFWCNPISGHATLYWYQQILGQGPKLLIQFQNNGVVDDSQLPKDRFSAERLKGVDSTLKIQPAKLEDSAVYLCASSLEPSRNSPLHFGNGTRLTVT.

The rearrangement uses TRBV5-1 and TRBJ1-4; tentatively, D is TRBD1 (5 bases). The CDR3 is 14 amino acids. The V gene's germline CDR1 is SGHRS and CDR2 YFSETQ. V was shortened by 0 bases and J by 6 bases, with 9 bases between the two germline ends. CDR3 in amino acids: CASSLAGDDEKLFF. CDR3 coding DNA: TGCGCCAGCAGCTTGGCGGGGGACGATGAAAAACTGTTTTTT.

This chain links TRBV2 with TRBJ1-5; the D is unclear. Between the trimmed V and J ends, which lost 5 bases and 0 bases, there was a span of 8 bases. CDR3 length: 14 residues. Germline CDR1 and CDR2: SNHLY and FYNNEI. The DNA for the CDR3 is TGTGCCAGCAGTTCACGGTATAGCAATCAGCCCCAGCATTTT. It specifies CASSSRYSNQPQHF.

The chain joins TRBV1 to TRBJ1-5; the D call of TRBD1 is as the table states it, not checked on the DNA. TRBV1 is given as a pseudogene. The CDR3 is 18 residues long. In DNA, the CDR3 is TGCACCAGCAGCCAAGATAACAGGGGGGAACCGGGCAATCAGCCCCAGCATTTT. Translating it yields CTSSQDNRGEPGNQPQHF.

This chain uses TRBV29-1 with TRBJ2-7, with 9 bases identical to TRBD1. This CDR3 has 14 amino acids. The germline gives CDR1 SQVTM, CDR2 ANQGSEA. V trimming: 6 bases; J trimming: 4 bases; junction bases outside the gene matches: 10. CDR3 nucleotides: TGCAGCGTCCTTCCCCGACAGGGGGGGTACGAGCAGTACTTC. It is translated as CSVLPRQGGYEQYF.

The V and J genes are TRBV28 and TRBJ2-7, with 11 bases that match TRBD2. Germline lookup yields CDR1 MDHEN and CDR2 SYDVKM. This CDR3 region has 18 residues. Losses at the gene ends were 4 bases for V and 4 bases for J; bases not matched to a gene: 15. CDR3 nucleotide sequence: TGTGCCAGCAGTTCACCGGACCCCCTAGCGGGAGGCCGGTACGAGCAGTACTTC. It codes for CASSSPDPLAGGRYEQYF.

The V call is TRBV10-3, the J call TRBJ1-4; TRBD1 is a possible D gene (5 bases). This CDR3 is built from 15 residues. Trimming left V 6 bases short and J 2 bases short, with 13 bases between. The germline CDR1 and CDR2 sequences are ENHRY and SYGVKD. In DNA form, the CDR3 reads TGTGCCATCAGACCCGGGACGGTGACTAATGAAAAACTGTTTTTT. It encodes CAIRPGTVTNEKLFF.

There are a few counts of this clone. The chain employs TRBV20-1 and TRBJ1-2; the D is unclear. Germline-derived CDR1 and CDR2 are DFQATT and SNEGSKA (reference sequence). The V end lost 3 bases, the J end lost 7 bases, and 6 bases lay between the germline ends. This CDR3 has 10 residues. Here the CDR3 reads CSARAAGYTF. The CDR3, as DNA: TGCAGTGCTAGGGCCGCTGGCTACACCTTC.